This T cell receptor beta chain was observed in a study of memory CD4+ T cells and cytomegalovirus serostatus. This CDR3 region has 16 residues. Germline CDR1 reads SGHTA; CDR2 reads FQGNSA. V was shortened by 6 bases and J by 1 base, with 16 bases between the two germline ends. The repertoire was sequenced with immunoSEQ multiplex PCR; TCRdb's copy has only in-frame clones and lacks some. This sample has fewer than 40,000 clones, with roughly 78% found just once. The sort gate was single viable CD3+CD4+CD8-CD45RO+ cells for memory CD4+ T cells. J is TRBJ2-4 and V is TRBV7-2; D possibly corresponds to TRBD2 (6 bases). The clonotype originates from an adult in good health and CMV-seronegative. Sample: memory CD4+ T cells from blood. The CDR3 bases are TGTGCCAGCAGTCAAGCCTGGGGGAGGGCCAAAAACATTCAGTACTTC. Amino acid sequence: CASSQAWGRAKNIQYF.